This T cell receptor beta chain was sequenced in a study of T-cell reconstitution after alpha-beta-depleted transplantation in children. This clonotype was counted between two and nine times. The TCRbeta library was prepared with unique molecular identifiers. TCRdb analysed the PCR reads with MiXCR anew, one entry per CDR3 protein. The sample consists of nearly 400,000 distinct CDR3 sequences, around 20% of them appearing once. The trim removed 7 bases at V and 10 bases at J, leaving 12 bases unmatched. The CDR3 extends over 14 amino acids. This chain links TRBV12-3 or TRBV12-4 with TRBJ1-1, with 10 bases that match TRBD1. The sequence was obtained from a human donor who donated a stem cell graft to a child with acute myeloid leukemia. Sequencing used PBMCs from the stem cell graft donor, obtained from the stem cell graft. The CDR3 protein is CASKDTGTGVRAFF. The DNA of the CDR3 is TGTGCCAGCAAGGACACCGGGACAGGGGTTCGAGCTTTCTTT.